This T cell receptor beta chain was recovered during a study of T cells in Graves' hyperthyroidism and ophthalmopathy. Concerning this clonotype itself: Since a much larger clone is just one base distant, this may be a read error.

Per germline, CDR1 DFQATT and CDR2 SNEGSKA (reference sequence). The CDR3 consists of 13 residues. Researchers took RNA transcripts and amplified the TCR beta CDR3 regions from them. The TCR CDR3 first-round RT-PCR relied on the HTBI primer set. TCRdb independently ran MiXCR on the multiplex PCR reads; one entry per CDR3 protein. The sample lists hundreds of thousands of distinct CDR3 sequences; less than 25% were seen once. The receptor comes from a man between 25 and 39 years old with Graves' ophthalmopathy. The source material was blood. The chain couples TRBV20-1 to TRBJ2-7; 7 bases are shared with TRBD1. The chain's CDR3 is CSAPRTGQYEQCF. The DNA for the CDR3 is TGCAGTGCTCCACGGACAGGACAATACGAGCAGTGCTTC.